The 2 T cell receptor beta chains listed next were all sequenced from one sample in a study of blood T cell repertoires in COVID-19. Sequencing was performed with immunoSEQ multiplex PCR; in TCRdb, only in-frame clones are kept and a portion is missing. The table shows nearly 40,000 clones, with around 90% occurring only once. The sample was peripheral blood. The receptors stem from a woman in her sixties or seventies with acute or convalescent COVID-19.

The genes are TRBV5-1 and TRBJ1-2, with TRBD1 matching 12 bases. Trimming at V came to 4 bases and at J to 4 bases, leaving 5 bases not matched to a gene. The CDR3 runs 15 residues. Germline CDR1 reads SGHRS; CDR2 reads YFSETQ. The CDR3 protein is CASSGTGGLSYGYTF. DNA for the CDR3: TGCGCCAGCAGCGGGACAGGGGGCCTGTCCTATGGCTACACCTTC.

The CDR3 bases are TGCGCCAGCAGCCGAGGAGATAGCAATCAGCCCCAGCATTTT. It codes for CASSRGDSNQPQHF. The chain is built from TRBV4-1 and TRBJ1-5; D gene ambiguous. The CDR3 is 14 amino acids. Germline V gene lookup returns CDR1 MGHRA and CDR2 YSYEKL. The V end lost 4 bases, the J end lost 0 bases, and 7 bases lay between the germline ends.